These 11 T cell receptor beta chains originate from one sample sequenced in a study of blood T cells in healthy people across ages. The use of a sample-barcoded 5' primer and a J-beta primer mix characterized a second PCR of roughly 6 to 11 cycles. TCRdb re-called the 5' RACE reads through MiXCR, storing one row per CDR3 protein. This table has 450,000 to 700,000 distinct CDR3 sequences, 27% appearing once. The source material was blood. The receptors originated from a woman in her seventies in good health.

This CDR3 is CASSQPTGGIGETEAFF. The CDR3 coding sequence is TGTGCCAGCAGCCAACCAACAGGGGGAATTGGGGAGACTGAAGCTTTCTTT. The chain combines TRBV7-2 with TRBJ1-1; 8 bases are a match to TRBD1. There are 17 residues in the CDR3. V shed 5 bases, J shed 5 bases, and the junction held 16 bases outside the gene matches. Germline CDR1 SGHTA, CDR2 FQGNSA.

This sequence joins TRBV6-1 and TRBJ2-6; no definite D call. The CDR3 totals 16 residues. Germline CDR1 reads MNHNS; CDR2 reads SASEGT. Trimming cost V 7 bases and J 0 bases, with 13 bases left between them. The CDR3 loop reads CASKASSSSGANVLTF. The CDR3, as DNA: TGTGCCAGCAAGGCCAGTAGCAGCTCTGGGGCCAACGTCCTGACTTTC.

This clonotype was counted only a few times. The chain recombines TRBV4-2 with TRBJ2-7; D ambiguous. The CDR3 runs to 15 residues. Germline V gene sequence: CDR1 LGHNA, CDR2 YNFKEQ. The V end lost 1 base, the J end lost 0 bases, and 10 bases lay between the germline ends. In DNA form, the CDR3 reads TGTGCCAGCAGCCAAGGAAACACCAGCTCCTACGAGCAGTACTTC. It specifies CASSQGNTSSYEQYF.

Many counts were recorded for this clonotype. The chain combines TRBV6-1 with TRBJ2-5, with D uncertain. This CDR3 has 13 amino acids. Trimming took 1 base from V and 2 from J, leaving 5 bases between them. Germline V gene sequence: CDR1 MNHNS, CDR2 SASEGT. CDR3 DNA sequence: TGTGCCAGCAGTGAAGGTTCTCAAGAGACCCAGTACTTC. As protein: CASSEGSQETQYF.

This clonotype was seen a handful of times. The CDR3 protein is CASSLGLLRADTQYF. The CDR3, as DNA: TGTGCCAGCAGCTTAGGACTACTGCGAGCAGATACGCAGTATTTT. J is TRBJ2-3 and V is TRBV7-9; a weak D match, TRBD2 (5 bases). This CDR3 region has 15 residues. Per germline, CDR1 SEHNR and CDR2 FQNEAQ (reference sequence). The germline V and J ends were trimmed by 1 base and 4 bases, with 12 bases remaining between them.

This clonotype was counted between two and nine times. This rearrangement joins TRBV2 to TRBJ2-5, with TRBD2 identical over 8 bases. With 7 bases clipped from V and 7 bases from J, the junction kept 11 bases outside the gene matches. The CDR3 contains 14 residues. CDR1 is SNHLY, CDR2 FYNNEI, per germline. CDR3 protein: CASMLLAESGTQYF. The CDR3 DNA reads as TGTGCCAGCATGCTACTAGCGGAAAGTGGGACCCAGTACTTC.

V usage is TRBV20-1 and J usage is TRBJ2-3; 9 bases match TRBD2. The CDR3 contains 15 residues. Germline lookup yields CDR1 DFQATT and CDR2 SNEGSKA (reference sequence). The V gene end was trimmed by 5 bases and the J gene end by 2 bases; junction bases not matched to a gene: 8. This CDR3 is CSAPFAGGYTDTQYF. The DNA of the CDR3 is TGCAGTGCTCCCTTTGCGGGGGGGTACACAGATACGCAGTATTTT.

This clonotype was seen a few times. The chain employs TRBV7-3 and TRBJ1-1; D is ambiguous. CDR3 size: 13 residues. Trimming pared 4 bases from V and 3 bases from J, leaving 9 bases between. Germline CDR1 SGHTA, CDR2 FQGTGA. CDR3 sequence: CASSSQSYTEAFF. The CDR3 nucleotides read TGTGCCAGCAGCTCCCAGAGTTACACTGAAGCTTTCTTT.

This clonotype came up a few times. This chain uses TRBV5-1 with TRBJ2-1, with D unclear. The CDR3 covers 15 residues. Between the trimmed V and J ends, which lost 0 bases and 3 bases, there was a span of 10 bases. From germline, CDR1 is SGHRS and CDR2 YFSETQ. The CDR3 spells CASSLVDHGYNEQFF. CDR3 bases: TGCGCCAGCAGCTTGGTGGACCACGGCTACAATGAGCAGTTCTTC.

The V and J genes are TRBV20-1 and TRBJ1-2, with D perhaps TRBD1 (6 bases). Deletions cut 6 bases from V and 7 bases from J, with 12 bases between. The CDR3 loop spans 11 amino acids. The germline CDR1 and CDR2 sequences are DFQATT and SNEGSKA (reference sequence). CDR3 in DNA: TGCAGTGCGAAGGCAGGGGTTGGCTACACCTTC. Translated: CSAKAGVGYTF.

This chain connects TRBV5-1 to TRBJ2-5; D remains unclear. Per germline, CDR1 SGHRS and CDR2 YFSETQ. Trimming pared 0 bases from V and 3 bases from J, leaving 12 bases between. The CDR3 contains 15 residues. CDR3 loop: CASSLADIRKETQYF. DNA for the CDR3: TGCGCCAGCAGCTTGGCCGACATTCGAAAAGAGACCCAGTACTTC.